The clone carrying this T cell receptor beta chain was seen only once. V was shortened by 4 bases and J by 0 bases, with 19 bases between the two germline ends. CDR3 length: 18 residues. Germline V gives CDR1 MGHDK, CDR2 SYGVNS. The data derive from a study of blood T cell repertoires in COVID-19. Overall study: Sites in the United States, Italy and Spain provided acute and convalescent COVID-19 samples. T cells, B-cell-depleted T cells, or PBMCs provided the cDNA or gDNA that served as material.

Sequenced by immunoSEQ multiplex PCR; TCRdb stores in-frame clones only, minus some. The sample records some 150,000 clones, more than 75% being singletons. The cohort comprised adults aged 18 to 89 years residing in about two dozen US areas. Clinical histories supplied by participants themselves formed the basis of cohort assignment. V gene TRBV25-1 combines with J gene TRBJ2-4; D is ambiguous. The clonotype comes from a woman aged 30 to 39 with acute COVID-19. The sequencing sample was made of PBMCs or T cells enriched from blood (not recorded which). CDR3 nucleotides: TGTGCCAGCAGTGCAATTCCGGAAAACAGTCTAGCCAAAAACATTCAGTACTTC. This codes for CASSAIPENSLAKNIQYF.